The present T cell receptor (beta chain) was sequenced within a study of T-cell reconstitution after alpha-beta-depleted transplantation in children. The germline V gene has CDR1 WSHSY and CDR2 SAAADI. The CDR3 loop spans 14 amino acids. V lost 6 bases and J lost 4; bases outside the gene matches: 6. During its preparation, the TCRbeta library received unique molecular identifiers. TCRdb ran MiXCR on the PCR reads and lists one entry per CDR3 protein. The profile shows 150,000 to 200,000 distinct CDR3 sequences, 6.5% to 7.5% of them singletons. This clonotype was counted at least ten times. The chain has TRBV10-2 and TRBJ2-3; 8 bases fit TRBD1. The clonotype was recovered from a human donor who donated a stem cell graft to a child with Wiskott-Aldrich syndrome. The specimen was PBMCs from the stem cell graft donor, collected from the stem cell graft. In DNA, the CDR3 is TGCGCCAGCAGAGATGACAGGGGTCCAGATACGCAGTATTTT. It specifies CASRDDRGPDTQYF.